The rows below give T cell receptor beta chains drawn from one sample of a study of blood T cell repertoires in COVID-19. Sequencing was performed with immunoSEQ multiplex PCR; in TCRdb, only in-frame clones are kept and a portion is missing. This repertoire shows more than 70,000 clones, 70% to 80% found once; its top ten account for 24%. Sequenced material: peripheral blood. These receptors were collected from a human donor in a cohort sampled during active COVID-19. The CDR3 runs from the conserved cysteine through the conserved F or W. Each record gives: clone size, V gene, D gene, J gene, CDR3 DNA, CDR3 protein. The D gene is left open where the match is weak. The size field is filled for only some rows; it gives once, few, many or a size class.

.	TRBV3-1/TRBV3-2	.	TRBJ1-2	TGTGCCAGCAGGCAACAGGGTGTCTATGGCTACACCTTC	CASRQQGVYGYTF
few	TRBV15	TRBD1	TRBJ1-2	TGTGCCACCAGACAAGGACAGGACCCTAACTATGGCTACACCTTC	CATRQGQDPNYGYTF
.	TRBV5-4	TRBD2	TRBJ2-1	TGTGCCAGCAGTATCGGCGGGAGAAGTACTTACAATGAGCAGTTCTTC	CASSIGGRSTYNEQFF
.	TRBV3-1/TRBV3-2	.	TRBJ2-7	TGTGCCAGCAGCCAAGGACCGGGGGTGGGAGCGCGCAGCTCCTACGAGCAGTACTTC	CASSQGPGVGARSSYEQYF
many	TRBV3-1/TRBV3-2	TRBD2	TRBJ2-7	TGTGCCAGCAGCCAAGAGGCAGCGGGGGAATACGAGCAGTACTTC	CASSQEAAGEYEQYF
.	TRBV2	TRBD1	TRBJ2-5	TGTGCCAGCAGTGGCCCGGGACAGGGGCCTTTCCGGGAGACCCAGTACTTC	CASSGPGQGPFRETQYF
.	TRBV28	.	TRBJ1-1	TGTGCCAGCAGTTCCCCCAGTGAAGCTTTCTTT	CASSSPSEAFF
.	TRBV9	.	TRBJ1-4	TGTGCCAGCAGCTACCGCCCCGCGGGAGGGGAAAAACTGTTTTTT	CASSYRPAGGEKLFF
.	TRBV6-5	TRBD1	TRBJ1-6	TGTGCCAGCAGCTACTCGGGACAGGGGGCTTCGTCACCCCTCCACTTT	CASSYSGQGASSPLHF
.	TRBV7-8	.	TRBJ1-5	TGTGCCAGCAGCTTAGCCCCGGGGCCCCAGCATTTT	CASSLAPGPQHF